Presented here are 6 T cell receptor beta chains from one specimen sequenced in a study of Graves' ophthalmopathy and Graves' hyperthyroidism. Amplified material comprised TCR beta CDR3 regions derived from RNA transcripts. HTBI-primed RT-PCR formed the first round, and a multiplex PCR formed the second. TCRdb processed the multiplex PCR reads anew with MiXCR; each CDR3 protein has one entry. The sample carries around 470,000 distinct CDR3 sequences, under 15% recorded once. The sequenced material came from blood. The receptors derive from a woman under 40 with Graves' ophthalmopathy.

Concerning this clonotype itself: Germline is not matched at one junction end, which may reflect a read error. The CDR3 reads CASSFRARSPTGELWF. DNA of the CDR3: TGCGCCAGCAGCTTCCGGGCGAGGTCGCCCACCGGGGAGCTGTGGTTT. The chain combines TRBV5-1 with TRBJ2-2, with D possibly matching TRBD2 (5 bases). Germline-derived CDR1 and CDR2 are SGHRS and YFSETQ. This CDR3 comprises 16 residues.

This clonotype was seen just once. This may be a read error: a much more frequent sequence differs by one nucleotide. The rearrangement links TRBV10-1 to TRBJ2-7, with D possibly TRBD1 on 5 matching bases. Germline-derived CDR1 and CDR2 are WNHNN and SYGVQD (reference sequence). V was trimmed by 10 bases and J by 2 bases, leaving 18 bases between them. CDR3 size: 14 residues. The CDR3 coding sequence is TGCGCCAAAATGGGTGACAGTGGGACCTACGAGCAGTACTTC. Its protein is CAKMGDSGTYEQYF.

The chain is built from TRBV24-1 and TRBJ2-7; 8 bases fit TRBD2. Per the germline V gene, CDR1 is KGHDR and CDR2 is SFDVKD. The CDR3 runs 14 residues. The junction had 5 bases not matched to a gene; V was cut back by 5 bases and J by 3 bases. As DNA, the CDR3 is TGTGCCACCAGTGGGGCGAGCGGGAGCTACGAGCAGTACTTC. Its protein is CATSGASGSYEQYF.

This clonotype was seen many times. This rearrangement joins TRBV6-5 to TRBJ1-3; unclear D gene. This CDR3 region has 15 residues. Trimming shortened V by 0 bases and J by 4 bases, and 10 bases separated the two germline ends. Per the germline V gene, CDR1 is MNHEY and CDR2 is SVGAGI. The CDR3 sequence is CASSYSRAGGNTIYF. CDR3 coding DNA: TGTGCCAGCAGTTACTCGAGGGCCGGAGGAAACACCATATATTTT.

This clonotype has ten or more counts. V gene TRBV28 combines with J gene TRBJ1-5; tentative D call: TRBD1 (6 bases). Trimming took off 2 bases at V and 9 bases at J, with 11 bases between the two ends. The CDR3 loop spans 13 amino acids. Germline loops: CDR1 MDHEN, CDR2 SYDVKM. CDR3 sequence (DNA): TGTGCCAGCAGTTTAGCGAGGGGGTGGCCCCAGCATTTT. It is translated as CASSLARGWPQHF.

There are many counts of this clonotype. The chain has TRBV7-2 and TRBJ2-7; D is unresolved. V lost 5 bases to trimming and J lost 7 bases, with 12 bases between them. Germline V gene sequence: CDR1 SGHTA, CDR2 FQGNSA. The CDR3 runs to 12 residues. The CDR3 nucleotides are TGTGCCAGCAGCCTGCCGATAGGGGAGCAGTACTTC. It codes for CASSLPIGEQYF.